This is a list of T cell receptor beta chains from one sample in a study of response to subunit inactivated influenza vaccine. TCRdb reprocessed the RT-PCR reads with MiXCR, giving one entry per CDR3 protein. Found here are about 650,000 distinct CDR3 sequences, approximately 14% of them singletons; the top ten hold approximately 7.6%. Source: PBMCs from blood, taken 14 days before vaccination. These receptors originate from a man over 45 who received an inactivated influenza vaccine. The CDR3 runs from the conserved cysteine through the conserved F or W. D genes are given only for firm matches. Only part of the rows carry a size: once, few, many, or a class if the clone is expanded.

j_call	clone_size	v_call	d_call	cdr3_aa	cdr3_nt
TRBJ2-3	many	TRBV5-6	TRBD2	CASSPREAGGRDTQYF	TGTGCCAGCAGCCCTAGAGAAGCGGGAGGGCGAGATACGCAGTATTTT
TRBJ1-3	few	TRBV27	-	CASSLQGNPGNTIYF	TGTGCCAGCAGTTTACAGGGGAACCCTGGAAACACCATATATTTT
TRBJ2-7	-	TRBV20-1	-	CSATPSWRAGRSYEQYF	TGCAGTGCTACCCCCTCGTGGCGGGCGGGCCGCTCCTACGAGCAGTACTTC
TRBJ2-3	-	TRBV4-2	-	CASSPKGEGDTQYF	TGTGCCAGCAGCCCAAAGGGCGAGGGAGATACGCAGTATTTT
TRBJ2-1	few	TRBV13	TRBD2	CASSPPSGNSYNEQFF	TGTGCCAGCAGCCCTCCTAGCGGGAACTCCTACAATGAGCAGTTCTTC
TRBJ1-5	many	TRBV20-1	-	CSASDRSGQPQHF	TGCAGTGCTTCTGACAGGTCCGGGCAGCCCCAGCATTTT
TRBJ1-5	few	TRBV28	-	CASSLGGGRQPQHF	TGTGCCAGCAGCCTAGGCGGGGGGCGGCAGCCCCAGCATTTT
TRBJ2-4	many	TRBV4-2	TRBD1	CASSQGWTGLAKNIQYF	TGTGCCAGCAGCCAGGGTTGGACAGGGTTAGCCAAAAACATTCAGTACTTC
TRBJ1-1	few	TRBV7-9	-	CASTRPGTEAFF	TGTGCCAGCACCCGACCAGGGACTGAAGCTTTCTTT
TRBJ2-7	few	TRBV6-5	TRBD2	CASSYSGLADSYEQYF	TGTGCCAGCAGTTACTCCGGACTAGCCGACTCCTACGAGCAGTACTTC
TRBJ2-5	-	TRBV11-2	-	CASSFGKGETQYF	TGTGCCAGCAGCTTTGGGAAGGGTGAGACCCAGTACTTC
TRBJ2-5	few	TRBV6-5	-	CASSYSGRSRETQYF	TGTGCCAGCAGTTACTCTGGGAGGTCCAGGGAGACCCAGTACTTC
TRBJ1-2	few	TRBV10-3	-	CATSPLGQANYGYTF	TGTGCCACCTCCCCATTGGGACAAGCTAACTATGGCTACACCTTC
TRBJ2-2	-	TRBV5-1	-	CASSLGTASTGELFF	TGCGCCAGCAGCTTGGGGACAGCTTCGACCGGGGAGCTGTTTTTT
TRBJ1-1	many	TRBV3-1	-	CASSSRNTEAFF	TGTGCCAGCAGCTCCCGCAACACTGAAGCTTTCTTT
TRBJ2-2	few	TRBV20-1	-	CSASGTFRNTGELFF	TGCAGTGCTAGTGGAACTTTTCGGAACACCGGGGAGCTGTTTTTT
TRBJ1-1	few	TRBV6-2/TRBV6-3	-	CASSYAAGLVTAFF	TGTGCCAGCAGTTACGCCGCCGGGTTGGTCACTGCTTTCTTT
TRBJ1-2	few	TRBV5-1	-	CASSLEEGSYTF	TGCGCCAGCAGCTTGGAGGAAGGCTCCTACACCTTC